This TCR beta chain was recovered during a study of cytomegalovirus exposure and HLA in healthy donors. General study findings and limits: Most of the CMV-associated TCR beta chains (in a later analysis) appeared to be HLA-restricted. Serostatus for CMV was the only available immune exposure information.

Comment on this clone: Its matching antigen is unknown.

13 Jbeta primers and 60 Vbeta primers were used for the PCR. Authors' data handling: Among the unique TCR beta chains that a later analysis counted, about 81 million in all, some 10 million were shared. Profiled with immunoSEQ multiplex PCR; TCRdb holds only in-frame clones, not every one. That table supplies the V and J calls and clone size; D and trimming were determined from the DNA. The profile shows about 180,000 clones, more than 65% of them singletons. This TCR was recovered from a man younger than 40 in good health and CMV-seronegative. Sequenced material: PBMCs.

The CDR3 spells CATSTPSTAENEQFF. CDR3 nucleotides: TGTGCCACCAGCACTCCGTCGACAGCTGAGAATGAGCAGTTCTTC. The genes are TRBV15 and TRBJ2-1; tentatively, D is TRBD1 (5 bases). Germline V gene sequence: CDR1 LNHNV, CDR2 YYDKDF (reference sequence). Trimming cost V 4 bases and J 7 bases, with 17 bases left between them. This CDR3 has 15 amino acids.